A selection of T cell receptor beta chains follows, all from one sample in a study of T cell responses to AZD1222 COVID-19 vaccine. TCRdb keeps only in-frame clones here, not all; method: immunoSEQ multiplex PCR. There are 100,000 to 150,000 clones in the sample; 90% occur only once, and around 4.5% lies in the top ten. Sequencing used peripheral blood, obtained on day 0 of MenACWY control vaccination. The receptors come from an adult in good health. CDR3s include the opening cysteine and the closing phenylalanine or tryptophan. A D gene is named only where the DNA matches it firmly. Not all rows give a size; the values are once, few, many and, for expanded clones, a class.

TGTGCCAGCAGCTTTCACGGGTCTTTTTCCTACGAGCAGTACTTC	CASSFHGSFSYEQYF	NA	TRBJ2-7	NA	TRBV5-8
TGCAGCGTTGAACCTACGGGGTGGGGCCAAGAGACCCAGTACTTC	CSVEPTGWGQETQYF	NA	TRBJ2-5	NA	TRBV29-1
TGTGCCAGCAGTCACCCGGGGGGCGGGCAGGAGACCCAGTACTTC	CASSHPGGGQETQYF	NA	TRBJ2-5	NA	TRBV7-2
TGTGCCAGTAGCCCCAGGGTGCCCGGGGCCAACGTCCTGACTTTC	CASSPRVPGANVLTF	NA	TRBJ2-6	NA	TRBV19
TGTGCCCCCCCTGTAGGCGGGGAGTGGGAGACCCAGTACTTC	CAPPVGGEWETQYF	NA	TRBJ2-5	NA	TRBV6-9
TGCGCCAGCAGCTTGGCCGTAGGGAGCACTGAAGCTTTCTTT	CASSLAVGSTEAFF	NA	TRBJ1-1	NA	TRBV5-1
TGTGCCAGCAGTACCGGGACTGCGAACACCGGGGAGCTGTTTTTT	CASSTGTANTGELFF	NA	TRBJ2-2	NA	TRBV28
TGTGCCAGCAGCTTAGCGGTAGTGGGGGGGACCCAGTACTTC	CASSLAVVGGTQYF	NA	TRBJ2-5	NA	TRBV7-2
TGTGCCAGCTCACTTGAAAACAGGGCGAACACTGAAGCTTTCTTT	CASSLENRANTEAFF	NA	TRBJ1-1	NA	TRBV18
TGTGCCAGCAGCTTGGGCCAGACGACGAACACCGGGGAGCTGTTTTTT	CASSLGQTTNTGELFF	NA	TRBJ2-2	NA	TRBV5-5
TGTGCCAGCAGCTTGGCTGAGGGAGTTAACTATGGCTACACCTTC	CASSLAEGVNYGYTF	NA	TRBJ1-2	NA	TRBV5-5
TGCAGCGTAGACAGGGGTGGGACTGAAGCTTTCTTT	CSVDRGGTEAFF	once	TRBJ1-1	TRBD1	TRBV29-1
TGTGCCAGCAGTGAAGCGGGAACAGATACGCAGTATTTT	CASSEAGTDTQYF	NA	TRBJ2-3	TRBD2	TRBV6-4
TGTGCCACCAGCAGAGATCTCGGGGACAGGAGAGGCTACACCTTC	CATSRDLGDRRGYTF	NA	TRBJ1-2	TRBD1	TRBV15
TGTGCCAGCAGTTACGAGGGACAGAATGGCTACACCTTC	CASSYEGQNGYTF	NA	TRBJ1-2	TRBD1	TRBV6-5
TGTGCCAGCAGCGTACAGGCCATCACAGATACGCAGTATTTT	CASSVQAITDTQYF	NA	TRBJ2-3	NA	TRBV9
TGTGCCAGCAGCATCCAGCTGGATACGCAGTATTTT	CASSIQLDTQYF	NA	TRBJ2-3	NA	TRBV7-9
TGTGCCAGCAGCTTACTAGCGGAGGCTGAGCAGTTCTTC	CASSLLAEAEQFF	NA	TRBJ2-1	TRBD2	TRBV11-2
TGTGCCAGCAGCCAAACCTACCCTTACGAGCAGTACTTC	CASSQTYPYEQYF	NA	TRBJ2-7	NA	TRBV7-9
TGCGCCAGCAGCTTGGTGGGGATGAGCACAGATACGCAGTATTTT	CASSLVGMSTDTQYF	NA	TRBJ2-3	NA	TRBV5-1
TGCGCCAGCAGCTTAACGGGGAACACTGAAGCTTTCTTT	CASSLTGNTEAFF	NA	TRBJ1-1	NA	TRBV5-1
TGTGCCAGCAGCGTAGTTACTGGGGGGACAGGGGGCCAAGAGACCCAGTACTTC	CASSVVTGGTGGQETQYF	NA	TRBJ2-5	TRBD1	TRBV9
TGTGCCAGCAGCGTAGGAGGGAACAGAGTAGCCAAAAACATTCAGTACTTC	CASSVGGNRVAKNIQYF	NA	TRBJ2-4	NA	TRBV9
TGTGCCAGCAGGACAGGATCCGACTACGAGCAGTACTTC	CASRTGSDYEQYF	few	TRBJ2-7	NA	TRBV6-6
TGCAGTGCTAGTTCCCTGGGGGCAGGGTCAAATCAGCCCCAGCATTTT	CSASSLGAGSNQPQHF	NA	TRBJ1-5	NA	TRBV20-1
TGCGCCAGCAGCTTGGGGACGATCTTTAGTTCACCCCTCCACTTT	CASSLGTIFSSPLHF	NA	TRBJ1-6	NA	TRBV5-1